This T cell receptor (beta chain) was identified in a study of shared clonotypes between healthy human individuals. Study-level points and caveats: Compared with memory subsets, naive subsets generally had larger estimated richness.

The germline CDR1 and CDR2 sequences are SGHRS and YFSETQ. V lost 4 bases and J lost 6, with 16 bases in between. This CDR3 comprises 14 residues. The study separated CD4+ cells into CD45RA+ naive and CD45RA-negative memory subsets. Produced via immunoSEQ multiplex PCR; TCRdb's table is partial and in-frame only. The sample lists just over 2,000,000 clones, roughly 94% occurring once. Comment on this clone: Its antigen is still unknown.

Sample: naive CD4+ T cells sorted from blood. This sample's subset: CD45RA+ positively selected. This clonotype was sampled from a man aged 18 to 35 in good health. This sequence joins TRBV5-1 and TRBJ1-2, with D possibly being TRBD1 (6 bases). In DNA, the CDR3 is TGCGCCAGCAGCCCTGACAGGTTCTCCGATGGCTACACCTTC. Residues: CASSPDRFSDGYTF.